These T cell receptor beta chains were read from a single sample in a study of T-cell memory formation after mild COVID-19. MiXCR, run by TCRdb on the 5' RACE reads, gives a single entry per CDR3 protein. The top ten hold about 23% of the sample, which has 250,000 to 300,000 distinct CDR3 sequences, under 20% seen once. Sequenced material: PBMCs or a T cell subset sorted from them (not recorded which). The source is a man aged 18 to 30 who had mild COVID-19 (a few samples of this study predate the infection). Cell type and time point are not known. CDR3s include the opening cysteine and the closing phenylalanine or tryptophan. The order of the fields is clone size, D gene, J gene, V gene, CDR3 protein, CDR3 DNA. The D gene is left open where the match is weak. Rows give clone size only sometimes, using once, few, many, or a class for an expanded clone.

few | NA | TRBJ2-1 | TRBV28 | CASTPGRGDPYNEQFF | TGTGCCAGCACCCCCGGGCGGGGAGACCCCTACAATGAGCAGTTCTTC
NA | TRBD1 | TRBJ2-2 | TRBV24-1 | CATSDLDRVNTGELFF | TGTGCCACCAGTGACCTGGACAGGGTTAACACCGGGGAGCTGTTTTTT
NA | NA | TRBJ1-1 | TRBV5-6 | CASSLVGGAEAFF | TGTGCCAGCAGCTTGGTCGGGGGGGCTGAAGCTTTCTTT
NA | NA | TRBJ1-2 | TRBV5-1 | CASSLGKISGYTF | TGCGCCAGCAGCTTAGGGAAGATAAGTGGCTACACCTTC
few | TRBD1 | TRBJ1-1 | TRBV19 | CASMAGTGKTEAFF | TGTGCCAGTATGGCGGGGACAGGGAAGACTGAAGCTTTCTTT
many | NA | TRBJ1-2 | TRBV12-5 | CASGGYGYTF | TGTGCTAGTGGGGGCTATGGCTACACCTTC
NA | NA | TRBJ1-3 | TRBV12-3/TRBV12-4 | CASSLTAYSGNTIYF | TGTGCCAGCAGTTTAACAGCCTACTCTGGAAACACCATATATTTT
many | NA | TRBJ2-2 | TRBV4-2 | CASSLGSGAWTGELFF | TGTGCCAGCAGCCTAGGTTCGGGTGCGTGGACCGGGGAGCTGTTTTTT
NA | TRBD1 | TRBJ2-1 | TRBV27 | CASSQTAGTAYNEQFF | TGTGCCAGCAGTCAAACGGCCGGGACAGCCTACAATGAGCAGTTCTTC
NA | NA | TRBJ1-2 | TRBV3-1 | CASSQDWGGRGNGYTF | TGTGCCAGCAGCCAAGATTGGGGAGGGAGAGGTAATGGCTACACCTTC
few | TRBD1 | TRBJ1-2 | TRBV15 | CATRRTGPGYTF | TGTGCCACCAGGCGGACAGGGCCTGGCTACACCTTC
few | TRBD1 | TRBJ2-6 | TRBV12-5 | CASGLSTTGLPGANVLTF | TGTGCTAGTGGTTTGTCGACGACAGGGCTCCCTGGGGCCAACGTCCTGACTTTC
many | TRBD2 | TRBJ2-1 | TRBV7-2 | CASSFLAGSSYNEQFF | TGTGCCAGCAGCTTCCTAGCGGGGAGCTCCTACAATGAGCAGTTCTTC
NA | NA | TRBJ1-2 | TRBV4-3 | CASSQDRGGAVYGYTF | TGCGCCAGCAGCCAAGATCGAGGGGGGGCCGTCTATGGCTACACCTTC
few | NA | TRBJ1-5 | TRBV7-2 | CASSLEWGRHQPQHF | TGTGCCAGCAGCTTAGAATGGGGCCGCCATCAGCCCCAGCATTTT
many | NA | TRBJ1-5 | TRBV7-2 | CASTLQGQPQHF | TGTGCCAGCACCCTCCAGGGTCAGCCCCAGCATTTT
NA | NA | TRBJ1-1 | TRBV29-1 | CSVHRVVAFF | TGCAGCGTCCACAGGGTGGTAGCTTTCTTT
once | NA | TRBJ2-2 | TRBV4-2 | CASSPDPDRELFF | TGTGCCAGCAGCCCAGACCCCGATAGGGAGCTGTTTTTT
NA | TRBD2 | TRBJ2-1 | TRBV6-4 | CASSRRGDYNEQFF | TGTGCCAGCAGCCGGCGGGGGGACTACAATGAGCAGTTCTTC
NA | NA | TRBJ2-5 | TRBV6-6 | CASTGTQGGQETQYF | TGTGCCAGCACCGGGACTCAAGGGGGCCAAGAGACCCAGTACTTC
NA | NA | TRBJ2-3 | TRBV11-3 | CASQGTDTQYF | TGTGCCAGCCAGGGTACAGATACGCAGTATTTT
NA | NA | TRBJ1-5 | TRBV20-1 | CSAKSSTPQAYQPQHF | TGCAGTGCCAAGTCTAGTACCCCGCAGGCCTATCAGCCCCAGCATTTT
NA | NA | TRBJ1-4 | TRBV2 | CASWGGSTNEKLFF | TGTGCCAGCTGGGGAGGCTCAACTAATGAAAAACTGTTTTTT
NA | TRBD2 | TRBJ2-3 | TRBV4-3 | CASSQDAAGGRAGTDTQYF | TGCGCCAGCAGCCAAGATGCCGCGGGGGGGCGGGCTGGCACAGATACGCAGTATTTT
few | NA | TRBJ1-6 | TRBV4-2 | CASSPDIQGRNSPLHF | TGTGCCAGCAGCCCCGATATCCAGGGGCGTAATTCACCCCTCCACTTT
NA | TRBD1 | TRBJ1-5 | TRBV6-4 | CARKQGAAQPQHF | TGTGCCAGGAAACAGGGGGCAGCTCAGCCCCAGCATTTT
few | NA | TRBJ1-1 | TRBV7-6 | CASSLVGGMNTEAFF | TGTGCCAGCAGCTTAGTCGGGGGGATGAACACTGAAGCTTTCTTT
NA | TRBD1 | TRBJ1-2 | TRBV29-1 | CSVDDRGPYGYTF | TGCAGCGTTGACGACAGGGGCCCCTATGGCTACACCTTC
few | TRBD1 | TRBJ2-7 | TRBV11-3 | CASSSGGSYEQYF | TGTGCCAGCAGCTCAGGGGGCTCCTACGAGCAGTACTTC
NA | NA | TRBJ1-5 | TRBV6-1 | CASSVQGPGVSNQPQHF | TGTGCCAGCAGTGTACAGGGTCCGGGAGTTAGCAATCAGCCCCAGCATTTT
NA | NA | TRBJ2-7 | TRBV28 | CASSARGDEQYF | TGTGCCAGCAGTGCCCGGGGTGACGAGCAGTACTTC
many | NA | TRBJ1-3 | TRBV12-3/TRBV12-4 | CASSPPGGAAGNTIYF | TGTGCCAGCAGTCCTCCCGGGGGTGCAGCTGGAAACACCATATATTTT
NA | NA | TRBJ2-1 | TRBV7-6 | CASSPSIGGRSYNEQFF | TGTGCCAGCAGCCCCTCCATCGGGGGCCGCTCCTACAATGAGCAGTTCTTC
NA | NA | TRBJ1-2 | TRBV29-1 | CSVVSSTYGYTF | TGCAGCGTTGTAAGCAGCACATATGGCTACACCTTC
few | NA | TRBJ2-3 | TRBV6-5 | CASSYGWGGDTQYF | TGTGCCAGCAGTTACGGATGGGGCGGAGATACGCAGTATTTT
few | NA | TRBJ2-2 | TRBV29-1 | CSVEDSNTGELFF | TGCAGCGTTGAGGATTCGAACACCGGGGAGCTGTTTTTT
few | NA | TRBJ2-3 | TRBV7-2 | CASSSEGPARDTQYF | TGTGCCAGCAGCTCCGAAGGCCCGGCTCGAGATACGCAGTATTTT
few | TRBD1 | TRBJ1-3 | TRBV12-3/TRBV12-4 | CASREGTGAGNTIYF | TGTGCCAGCAGGGAAGGGACAGGGGCTGGAAACACCATATATTTT
many | TRBD2 | TRBJ2-3 | TRBV7-2 | CASSLIAGGSTDTQYF | TGTGCCAGCAGCTTAATTGCGGGGGGGAGCACAGATACGCAGTATTTT
many | NA | TRBJ2-1 | TRBV2 | CASSSQMHNEQFF | TGTGCCAGCAGTTCACAGATGCACAATGAGCAGTTCTTC